The 27 T cell receptor beta chains given below trace back to one sample, sequenced in a study of graft-versus-host responses after intestinal transplantation. Assay: immunoSEQ multiplex PCR; the TCRdb copy retains only in-frame clones and omits some. The sample comprises 12,000 or so clones, 91% of which are singletons, and approximately 3.1% rests with the top ten. The time point: postoperative day 105 after intestinal transplantation (dayNNNN = postoperative day). The sequenced sample was PBMCs, obtained 105 days after intestinal transplantation. These receptors were taken from a human patient who received an intestinal transplant, so some T cells may come from the graft donor.

The rearrangement uses TRBV28 and TRBJ2-3, with D hard to call. V gave up 4 bases and J gave up 3 bases, with 14 bases separating them. Germline assignment: CDR1 MDHEN and CDR2 SYDVKM. CDR3 length equals 15 residues. The CDR3 loop is CASSSAHIVTDTQYF. The CDR3 region has the DNA TGTGCCAGCAGTTCTGCCCACATCGTTACAGATACGCAGTATTTT.

The chain recombines TRBV9 with TRBJ2-3; 13 positions agree with TRBD2. Looked up from germline, CDR1 is SGDLS and CDR2 is YYNGEE. The CDR3 is 15 amino acids. The trim removed 4 bases at V and 10 bases at J, leaving 9 bases unmatched. The chain's CDR3 is CASSTTGTSGIPQYF. The CDR3 DNA sequence: TGTGCCAGCAGCACAACCGGGACTAGCGGGATTCCGCAGTATTTT.

The V gene is TRBV7-9, the J gene TRBJ2-3, with D possibly matching TRBD2 (6 bases). CDR1 and CDR2 from the germline V gene are SEHNR and FQNEAQ (reference sequence). The CDR3 contains 16 residues. V lost 4 bases to trimming and J lost 2 bases, with 16 bases between them. The CDR3 reads CASSWAIGEATDTQYF. The CDR3 DNA reads as TGTGCCAGCAGCTGGGCCATTGGGGAGGCCACAGATACGCAGTATTTT.

The V gene is TRBV7-6, the J gene TRBJ2-6; D is possibly TRBD1 (5 bases). The CDR3 totals 16 residues. The germline V gene has CDR1 SGHVS and CDR2 FNYEAQ. The germline V and J ends were trimmed by 1 base and 0 bases, with 7 bases remaining between them. CDR3 coding DNA: TGTGCCAGCAGCTTAGGGACACACTCTGGGGCCAACGTCCTGACTTTC. This codes for CASSLGTHSGANVLTF.

V usage is TRBV4-1 and J usage is TRBJ2-3; 7 bases agree with TRBD2. The V gene's germline CDR1 is MGHRA and CDR2 YSYEKL. The junction had 9 bases not matched to a gene; V was cut back by 1 base and J by 2 bases. The CDR3 totals 17 residues. This CDR3 reads CASSQGWGAGYTDTQYF. CDR3 in DNA: TGCGCCAGCAGCCAAGGGTGGGGAGCGGGATACACAGATACGCAGTATTTT.

This clone was seen a single time. The V call is TRBV30, the J call TRBJ2-1; 7 nucleotides align to TRBD1. Losses at the gene ends were 7 bases for V and 6 bases for J; bases not matched to a gene: 12. The CDR3 totals 14 residues. Germline assignment: CDR1 GTSNPN and CDR2 SVGIG (reference sequence). This chain's CDR3 is CAYETGAIGNEQFF. For the CDR3, the DNA is TGTGCCTATGAAACAGGGGCTATCGGCAATGAGCAGTTCTTC.

The chain joins TRBV19 to TRBJ2-5, with 14 positions matching TRBD2. Germline trimming cut 4 bases from V and 6 bases from J; bases unmatched to any gene: 7. CDR1 and CDR2 from the germline V gene are LNHDA and SQIVND (reference sequence). This CDR3 comprises 16 residues. The DNA of the CDR3 is TGTGCCAGTAGTAGATCCGGGACTAGCGGGAGCAAGACCCAGTACTTC. Protein sequence: CASSRSGTSGSKTQYF. Full variable domain (outside the CDR3, taken from reference TRBV19 and TRBJ2-5): DGGITQSPKYLFRKEGQNVTLSCEQNLNHDAMYWYRQDPGQGLRLIYYSQIVNDFQKGDIAEGYSVSREKKESFPLTVTSAQKNPTAFYLCASSRSGTSGSKTQYFGPGTRLLVL.

J is TRBJ2-7 and V is TRBV27; 7 bases align to TRBD1. There are 15 residues in the CDR3. CDR1 and CDR2 (germline): MNHEY, SMNVEV (reference sequence). The J segment lost 2 bases and the V segment lost 5 bases, leaving 9 bases of the junction unmatched. In DNA, the CDR3 is TGTGCCAGCAGTCCCACTTCCACAGGGGCCTACGAGCAGTACTTC. It is translated as CASSPTSTGAYEQYF.

The CDR3 region has the DNA TGTGCCAGCAGTTACTGGGGACTAGCGGACTCCTACGAGCAGTACTTC. Encoded protein: CASSYWGLADSYEQYF. J is TRBJ2-7 and V is TRBV6-5, with TRBD2 matching over 11 bases. The CDR3 covers 16 residues. Unmatched junction bases numbered 2, after V lost 1 base and J lost 0 bases. The germline gives CDR1 MNHEY, CDR2 SVGAGI.

In this sample, this clone turned up once. The chain uses TRBV7-9 and TRBJ2-3; TRBD2 matches 10 bases. CDR1 is SEHNR, CDR2 FQNEAQ, per germline (reference sequence). The CDR3 is made up of 15 amino acids. V shed 1 base, J shed 6 bases, and the junction held 4 bases outside the gene matches. CDR3 nucleotides: TGTGCCAGCAGCTTAGGGGGACTAGCGTGGGATACGCAGTATTTT. Amino acid sequence: CASSLGGLAWDTQYF.

V gene TRBV2 combines with J gene TRBJ2-5; D might be TRBD2 (5 bases). Germline V gene lookup returns CDR1 SNHLY and CDR2 FYNNEI. This CDR3 is built from 13 residues. Trimming shortened V by 7 bases and J by 1 base, and 10 bases separated the two germline ends. The CDR3 DNA reads as TGTGCCAGCAACCGACTACCCCAAGAGACCCAGTACTTC. Translation gives CASNRLPQETQYF.

This chain joins TRBV5-4 and TRBJ2-7, with 8 bases identical to TRBD1. Germline V CDR1 and CDR2: SGHNT, YYREEE (reference sequence). This CDR3 comprises 14 residues. V was pared by 6 bases and J by 4 bases, with 9 bases of the junction left unmatched. In DNA, the CDR3 is TGTGCCAGCACTCACCGGGACAGGTCATACGAGCAGTACTTC. This codes for CASTHRDRSYEQYF.

V gene TRBV27 combines with J gene TRBJ1-2, with 7 nucleotides matching TRBD1. Germline V gives CDR1 MNHEY, CDR2 SMNVEV (reference sequence). The junction had 7 bases not matched to a gene; V was cut back by 6 bases and J by 6 bases. The CDR3 contains 13 residues. The CDR3 loop is CASSRQGWDGYTF. In nucleotides, the CDR3 is TGTGCCAGCAGCAGACAGGGTTGGGATGGCTACACCTTC.

The chain uses TRBV6-1 and TRBJ2-7; D is unclear. The CDR3 has 14 amino acids. V lost 5 bases to trimming and J lost 1 base, with 12 bases between them. Germline values: CDR1 MNHNS, CDR2 SASEGT. CDR3 DNA: TGTGCCAGCAGTTATGCTGGCCAGTCCTACGAGCAGTACTTC. Protein product: CASSYAGQSYEQYF.

The rearrangement joins TRBV5-6 to TRBJ2-5; no clear D. Between the trimmed V and J ends, which lost 1 base and 2 bases, there was a span of 9 bases. The CDR3 runs to 14 residues. Germline CDR1 reads SGHDT; CDR2 reads YYEEEE. CDR3 DNA sequence: TGTGCCAGCAGCTTGTTGTCGGAACAAGAGACCCAGTACTTC. This sequence encodes CASSLLSEQETQYF.

This clone was observed a handful of times. The chain links TRBV4-2 to TRBJ2-2, with 7 nucleotides matching TRBD2. The CDR3 spans 15 residues. Germline loops: CDR1 LGHNA, CDR2 YNFKEQ. Trimming removed 0 bases from V and 6 bases from J; junction bases left unmatched: 4. The CDR3 region is CASSQDQGGAGELFF. CDR3 DNA: TGTGCCAGCAGCCAAGATCAGGGAGGGGCCGGGGAGCTGTTTTTT.

The chain combines TRBV4-1 with TRBJ2-1; D may be TRBD2 (5 bases). V was shortened by 4 bases and J by 6 bases, with 16 bases between the two germline ends. CDR3 length: 15 amino acids. Germline V gene lookup returns CDR1 MGHRA and CDR2 YSYEKL. The CDR3 region is CASSPRTLDFNEQFF. CDR3 bases: TGCGCCAGCAGCCCGAGGACTCTTGACTTCAATGAGCAGTTCTTC.

The chain joins TRBV10-2 to TRBJ2-7; 9 bases are a match to TRBD2. Germline CDR1 WSHSY, CDR2 SAAADI. There are 15 residues in the CDR3. Trimming cost V 5 bases and J 2 bases; bases outside gene matches: 7. As DNA, the CDR3 is TGCGCCAGCAGTACCACTAGCGGGCGGACCTACGAGCAGTACTTC. It codes for CASSTTSGRTYEQYF.

J is TRBJ2-7 and V is TRBV6-5; D ambiguous. CDR3 length equals 13 residues. CDR1 and CDR2 (germline): MNHEY, SVGAGI. V gave up 2 bases and J gave up 5 bases, with 10 bases separating them. The CDR3 sequence is CASSYGDSNEQYF. The DNA for the CDR3 is TGTGCCAGCAGTTACGGGGATTCCAACGAGCAGTACTTC.

This clone has only a few counts. The chain uses TRBV11-2 and TRBJ2-7, with TRBD2 matching over 8 bases. Trimming cost V 4 bases and J 5 bases; bases outside gene matches: 4. The CDR3 is 13 amino acids. Germline V gene lookup returns CDR1 SGHAT and CDR2 FQNNGV. The CDR3 DNA sequence: TGTGCCAGCAGCTCGGGAGGGCGGGACGAGCAGTACTTC. This encodes CASSSGGRDEQYF.

This clone was observed a single time. The chain is built from TRBV14 and TRBJ2-7; a weak D match, TRBD2 (6 bases). The V end lost 8 bases, the J end lost 2 bases, and 16 bases lay between the germline ends. In germline, CDR1 is SGHDN, CDR2 FVKESK. The CDR3 covers 14 residues. The CDR3 DNA reads TGTGCCAGCTACCGTAGCGGAGACGCCTACGAGCAGTACTTC. Translated: CASYRSGDAYEQYF.

This clone was counted only a few times. The chain is built from TRBV9 and TRBJ1-4, with D perhaps matching TRBD1 (5 bases). CDR1 and CDR2 from the germline V gene are SGDLS and YYNGEE. This CDR3 contains 14 residues. V was trimmed by 7 bases and J by 8 bases, leaving 18 bases between them. The CDR3 sequence: CASSLGDWGEKLFF. In nucleotides, the CDR3 is TGTGCCAGCTCTCTGGGGGACTGGGGGGAAAAACTGTTTTTT.

V gene TRBV19 combines with J gene TRBJ1-2; no firm D call. The CDR3 spans 13 residues. Germline V gives CDR1 LNHDA, CDR2 SQIVND (reference sequence). V lost 3 bases and J lost 8, with 13 bases in between. For the CDR3, the DNA is TGTGCCAGTAGTATGGCAGGCTGGGAAGGCTACACCTTC. The encoded protein is CASSMAGWEGYTF.

The chain has TRBV27 and TRBJ1-4; a possible D gene is TRBD1 (5 bases). V lost 8 bases and J lost 5, with 21 bases in between. This CDR3 is built from 16 residues. Germline V gene sequence: CDR1 MNHEY, CDR2 SMNVEV (reference sequence). CDR3 region: CASAFRQGGSNEKLFF. The CDR3 bases are TGTGCCAGCGCCTTCCGGCAGGGAGGCTCCAATGAAAAACTGTTTTTT.

The rearrangement links TRBV11-2 to TRBJ1-2; D is uncertain. Per the germline V gene, CDR1 is SGHAT and CDR2 is FQNNGV. CDR3 length: 16 residues. V was pared by 1 base and J by 2 bases, with 14 bases between. The CDR3 nucleotides read TGTGCCAGCAGCTTAGGGTCCAGGTACCTGAACTATGGCTACACCTTC. Translating gives CASSLGSRYLNYGYTF.

The chain links TRBV11-2 to TRBJ1-2, with D unresolved. V was shortened by 1 base and J by 7 bases, with 16 bases between the two germline ends. This CDR3 contains 15 residues. The V gene's germline CDR1 is SGHAT and CDR2 FQNNGV. The CDR3 nucleotides are TGTGCCAGCAGCTTAGCGTGGGCGACAAGAGGTGGCTACACCTTC. This sequence encodes CASSLAWATRGGYTF.

The chain carries TRBV2 and TRBJ1-2, with D possibly matching TRBD1 (6 bases). The CDR3 has 13 amino acids. Trimming stripped 10 bases from V and 1 base from J, with 13 bases between. Germline lookup yields CDR1 SNHLY and CDR2 FYNNEI. The CDR3 is CANRELSNYGYTF. The CDR3 DNA sequence: TGTGCCAACAGGGAGTTGAGTAACTATGGCTACACCTTC.